These 29 T cell receptor beta chains were sequenced from one sample in a study of T cell responses to AZD1222 COVID-19 vaccine. Produced via immunoSEQ multiplex PCR; TCRdb's table is partial and in-frame only. This sample has roughly 180,000 clones, with approximately 94% found just once. Material: peripheral blood, obtained 28 days after the second AZD1222 dose. The receptors originated from an adult who received the AZD1222 COVID-19 vaccine.

With respect to this clone: The identical CDR3 is also encoded by other nucleotide sequences in the sample. The CDR3 nucleotides read TGCGCCAGCAGCCAAGGCCCAGGTAGAGGAGCAGATACGCAGTATTTT. Its protein product is CASSQGPGRGADTQYF. The chain joins TRBV4-3 to TRBJ2-3; D is unresolved. Germline V gene data show CDR1 as LGHNA and CDR2 as YSLEER. The CDR3 has 16 residues. Trimming cost V 1 base and J 4 bases, with 15 bases left between them.

The chain uses TRBV5-5 and TRBJ1-1; D unclear. Between the trimmed V and J ends, which lost 5 bases and 4 bases, there was a span of 9 bases. CDR1 and CDR2 from the germline V gene are SGHKS and YYEKEE (reference sequence). The CDR3 has 12 amino acids. This CDR3 is CASSFTGTEAFF. The CDR3 coding sequence is TGTGCCAGCAGTTTTACCGGCACTGAAGCTTTCTTT.

The chain employs TRBV5-1 and TRBJ2-7, with TRBD2 matching over 13 bases. J was trimmed by 5 bases and V by 4 bases; bases with no gene match: 15. Germline V gene sequence: CDR1 SGHRS, CDR2 YFSETQ. The CDR3 extends over 18 amino acids. CDR3 sequence reads: CASSPGLAGQTGANEQYF. CDR3 nucleotide sequence: TGCGCCAGCAGCCCGGGACTAGCGGGACAAACGGGGGCTAACGAGCAGTACTTC.

This clone was found a few times. The rearrangement joins TRBV18 to TRBJ2-5; D ambiguous. V was clipped by 3 bases and J by 1 base, with 9 bases between them. Per germline, CDR1 KGHSH and CDR2 LQKENI. The CDR3 length is 14 residues. The CDR3 is CASSPSFIQETQYF. CDR3 sequence (DNA): TGTGCCAGCTCACCGAGCTTCATCCAAGAGACCCAGTACTTC. The full variable domain, completed using reference TRBV18 and TRBJ2-5, is NAGVMQNPRHLVRRRGQEARLRCSPMKGHSHVYWYRQLPEEGLKFMVYLQKENIIDESGMPKERFSAEFPKEGPSILRIQQVVRGDSAAYFCASSPSFIQETQYFGPGTRLLVL.

The rearrangement uses TRBV4-1 and TRBJ1-6; D is perhaps TRBD1 (6 bases). Trimming shortened V by 3 bases and J by 9 bases, and 15 bases separated the two germline ends. The germline CDR1 and CDR2 sequences are MGHRA and YSYEKL. CDR3 length: 15 amino acids. This CDR3 reads CASSQSGQGSSPLHF. In DNA, the CDR3 is TGCGCCAGCAGCCAGTCAGGCCAGGGGAGTTCACCCCTCCACTTT.

The chain recombines TRBV1 with TRBJ1-5; TRBD1 was called by the table and not checked on the DNA. TRBV1 corresponds to a pseudogene. This CDR3 contains 16 residues. CDR3 sequence reads: CTSSQLTGENNQPQHF. CDR3 sequence (DNA): TGCACCAGCAGCCAACTGACAGGGGAGAACAATCAGCCCCAGCATTTT.

In the case of this clone: The same CDR3 can be traced to other DNA sequences in this sample. The chain carries TRBV5-1 and TRBJ1-1; no firm D call. The CDR3 length is 13 residues. Per the germline V gene, CDR1 is SGHRS and CDR2 is YFSETQ. Trimming took off 0 bases at V and 2 bases at J, with 5 bases between the two ends. DNA for the CDR3: TGCGCCAGCAGCTTGGGACCTAACACTGAAGCTTTCTTT. Translation gives CASSLGPNTEAFF.

The DNA for the CDR3 is TGTGCCAGCAGTTTCGACGGGGCGGTAGGTCAGCCCCAGCATTTT. This gives the protein CASSFDGAVGQPQHF. The chain couples TRBV28 to TRBJ1-5, with a possible D match to TRBD1 (5 bases). CDR3 length: 15 amino acids. The V gene's germline CDR1 is MDHEN and CDR2 SYDVKM. Trimming cost V 3 bases and J 6 bases, with 15 bases left between them.

This chain connects TRBV11-2 to TRBJ2-2; D ambiguous. Trimming stripped 2 bases from V and 1 base from J, with 8 bases between. Germline V CDR1 and CDR2: SGHAT, FQNNGV. CDR3 length: 15 residues. The CDR3 bases are TGTGCCAGCAGCTTAAGAGGTTTGAACACCGGGGAGCTGTTTTTT. It yields the protein CASSLRGLNTGELFF.

The chain joins TRBV19 to TRBJ1-5; D is unclear. Germline CDR1 reads LNHDA; CDR2 reads SQIVND (reference sequence). The CDR3 is made up of 14 amino acids. V gave up 7 bases and J gave up 1 base, with 11 bases separating them. The CDR3 DNA reads TGTGCCAGTAAAAAGGGATCGAGCAATCAGCCCCAGCATTTT. Its protein is CASKKGSSNQPQHF. Together with reference TRBV19 and TRBJ1-5, the CDR3 gives the full variable domain: DGGITQSPKYLFRKEGQNVTLSCEQNLNHDAMYWYRQDPGQGLRLIYYSQIVNDFQKGDIAEGYSVSREKKESFPLTVTSAQKNPTAFYLCASKKGSSNQPQHFGDGTRLSIL.

This clone came up a few times. The chain links TRBV29-1 to TRBJ2-1; 7 nucleotides match TRBD2. The CDR3 runs to 13 residues. Germline CDR1 reads SQVTM; CDR2 reads ANQGSEA. The trim removed 5 bases at V and 8 bases at J, leaving 9 bases unmatched. CDR3 nucleotides: TGCAGCGTTTGTCTAGCGGAACCATATGAGCAGTTCTTC. This sequence encodes CSVCLAEPYEQFF.

The chain joins TRBV7-9 to TRBJ1-4, with TRBD1 as a possible D gene (6 bases). With 2 bases removed from V and 11 bases from J, the gap between germline ends came to 15 bases. The CDR3 is 14 residues long. The V gene's germline CDR1 is SEHNR and CDR2 FQNEAQ (reference sequence). CDR3 bases: TGTGCCAGCAGCTTAACACAGGGACGGGGGAAACTGTTTTTT. It yields the protein CASSLTQGRGKLFF.

V gene TRBV9 combines with J gene TRBJ2-3; a weak D match, TRBD1 (5 bases). Germline V gives CDR1 SGDLS, CDR2 YYNGEE. The CDR3 consists of 14 residues. V lost 0 bases and J lost 0, with 5 bases in between. Here the CDR3 DNA reads TGTGCCAGCAGCGTAGCAGGGAGCACAGATACGCAGTATTTT. This translates into CASSVAGSTDTQYF.

The chain employs TRBV28 and TRBJ1-2; 9 positions agree with TRBD1. The V gene end was trimmed by 7 bases and the J gene end by 5 bases; junction bases not matched to a gene: 11. From germline, CDR1 is MDHEN and CDR2 SYDVKM. The CDR3 is 15 amino acids. CDR3 DNA sequence: TGTGCCAGCAACGACCGTGGGGGACAGGGTTATGGCTACACCTTC. Residues: CASNDRGGQGYGYTF.

With regard to this clone: The same CDR3 is also encoded by other DNA sequences in this sample. The V gene is TRBV19, the J gene TRBJ2-7; 11 bases map to TRBD2. CDR1 and CDR2 (germline): LNHDA, SQIVND (reference sequence). CDR3 length: 14 amino acids. V lost 6 bases to trimming and J lost 4 bases; unmatched junction nucleotides: 5. CDR3: CASSPTSGDYEQYF. The CDR3 nucleotides read TGTGCCAGTAGCCCGACTAGCGGGGATTACGAGCAGTACTTC. The whole variable domain, remainder taken from reference TRBV19 and TRBJ2-7, is DGGITQSPKYLFRKEGQNVTLSCEQNLNHDAMYWYRQDPGQGLRLIYYSQIVNDFQKGDIAEGYSVSREKKESFPLTVTSAQKNPTAFYLCASSPTSGDYEQYFGPGTRLTVT.

This chain connects TRBV5-6 to TRBJ1-2; the D is unclear. Deletions cut 2 bases from V and 10 bases from J, with 12 bases between. The CDR3 extends over 12 amino acids. Germline V lookup: CDR1 SGHDT, CDR2 YYEEEE. The CDR3 DNA is TGTGCCAGCAGCTTCGGGCAGTCCTACTACACCTTC. Its protein is CASSFGQSYYTF.

The gene calls are TRBV19 and TRBJ1-5; D is uncertain. This CDR3 is built from 12 residues. Trimming pared 4 bases from V and 5 bases from J, leaving 6 bases between. Germline CDR1 is LNHDA and CDR2 is SQIVND (reference sequence). CDR3 DNA: TGTGCCAGTAGTAGTGCTTATCAGCCCCAGCATTTT. Translating gives CASSSAYQPQHF.

The chain is built from TRBV7-3 and TRBJ2-2, with D hard to call. This CDR3 is 13 amino acids long. CDR1 is SGHTA, CDR2 FQGTGA, per germline. V was clipped by 2 bases and J by 4 bases, with 5 bases between them. In DNA form, the CDR3 reads TGTGCCAGCAGCTTAGGGTCCACCGGGGAGCTGTTTTTT. It encodes CASSLGSTGELFF.

The rearrangement joins TRBV10-3 to TRBJ2-2, with TRBD2 as a possible D gene (6 bases). Germline values: CDR1 ENHRY, CDR2 SYGVKD. Trimming removed 3 bases at V and 1 base at J, with 9 bases between. The CDR3 covers 15 residues. As DNA, the CDR3 is TGTGCCATCAGTGAACTAGCTGGGAACACCGGGGAGCTGTTTTTT. Amino acid sequence: CAISELAGNTGELFF.

The chain carries TRBV25-1 and TRBJ1-6; D unresolved. Germline V gene data show CDR1 as MGHDK and CDR2 as SYGVNS. V lost 7 bases and J lost 5, with 9 bases in between. The length of the CDR3 is 13 residues. The CDR3 coding sequence is TGTGCCAGCAATGAGAGAGATAATTCACCCCTCCACTTT. Translated, it gives CASNERDNSPLHF.

The CDR3 DNA sequence: TGTGCCAGCAGTTACTCGATTGACCCCGGAGCCGGGGAGCTGTTTTTT. Its translation: CASSYSIDPGAGELFF. The rearrangement joins TRBV6-2 or TRBV6-3 to TRBJ2-2; unclear D gene. The CDR3 totals 16 residues. Trimming cost V 0 bases and J 6 bases, with 14 bases left between them. Germline V gene sequence: CDR1 MNHEY, CDR2 SVGEGT.

The chain employs TRBV6-5 and TRBJ1-4, with a possible D match to TRBD1 (6 bases). The germline CDR1 and CDR2 sequences are MNHEY and SVGAGI. V lost 6 bases to trimming and J lost 8 bases, with 13 bases between them. The CDR3 loop spans 13 amino acids. As DNA, the CDR3 is TGTGCCAGCAGAGACGGACAGAGGGAAAAACTGTTTTTT. As protein: CASRDGQREKLFF.

The chain joins TRBV27 to TRBJ1-4, with D perhaps TRBD1 (6 bases). V was shortened by 7 bases and J by 0 bases, with 21 bases between the two germline ends. This CDR3 has 18 amino acids. In germline, CDR1 is MNHEY, CDR2 SMNVEV (reference sequence). The CDR3 DNA reads as TGTGCCAGCACCATGAGGGACACGGAAACTGCAACTAATGAAAAACTGTTTTTT. This encodes CASTMRDTETATNEKLFF.

V usage is TRBV6-5 and J usage is TRBJ1-5, with a weak D call TRBD1 (6 bases). The germline V and J ends were trimmed by 3 bases and 1 base, with 10 bases remaining between them. CDR1 MNHEY and CDR2 SVGAGI come from the germline V gene. There are 15 residues in the CDR3. The CDR3 nucleotides read TGTGCCAGCAGTTATTTTCAGGGGAGCAATCAGCCCCAGCATTTT. Translating it yields CASSYFQGSNQPQHF.

The gene calls are TRBV19 and TRBJ1-1, with a weak D call TRBD1 (6 bases). This CDR3 contains 15 residues. The germline V and J ends were trimmed by 6 bases and 0 bases, with 14 bases remaining between them. Per germline, CDR1 LNHDA and CDR2 SQIVND (reference sequence). The CDR3 loop is CASSLQGSVNTEAFF. For the CDR3, the DNA is TGTGCCAGTAGCTTACAGGGCTCGGTGAACACTGAAGCTTTCTTT. The full variable domain, its missing parts supplied by reference TRBV19 and TRBJ1-1, is DGGITQSPKYLFRKEGQNVTLSCEQNLNHDAMYWYRQDPGQGLRLIYYSQIVNDFQKGDIAEGYSVSREKKESFPLTVTSAQKNPTAFYLCASSLQGSVNTEAFFGQGTRLTVV.

The gene calls are TRBV30 and TRBJ2-1; D is tentatively TRBD1 or TRBD2 (5 bases each). Trimming removed 1 base at V and 9 bases at J, with 13 bases between. The CDR3 is 13 residues long. From germline, CDR1 is GTSNPN and CDR2 SVGIG (reference sequence). The CDR3 sequence: CAWSGQGVSEQFF. As DNA, the CDR3 is TGTGCCTGGAGTGGCCAGGGAGTGTCTGAGCAGTTCTTC.

The chain has TRBV6-6 and TRBJ1-1; 7 bases are shared with TRBD1. Germline trimming cut 0 bases from V and 3 bases from J; bases unmatched to any gene: 4. Looked up from germline, CDR1 is MNHNY and CDR2 is SVGAGI (reference sequence). CDR3 length equals 15 residues. CDR3 coding DNA: TGTGCCAGCAGTTACTCGTCAGGGGGAGACACTGAAGCTTTCTTT. Translation: CASSYSSGGDTEAFF.

This chain connects TRBV11-2 to TRBJ1-4, with D uncertain. CDR3 size: 11 residues. Germline assignment: CDR1 SGHAT and CDR2 FQNNGV. Trimming removed 1 base from V and 10 bases from J, with 4 bases in between. This chain's CDR3 is CASSLGGKLFF. CDR3 DNA: TGTGCCAGCAGCTTAGGCGGAAAACTGTTTTTT.

This chain links TRBV9 with TRBJ1-2; D is perhaps TRBD1 (5 bases). Per the germline V gene, CDR1 is SGDLS and CDR2 is YYNGEE. This CDR3 comprises 16 residues. The V gene lost 3 bases and the J gene lost 5 bases, with 20 bases spanning the gap. The CDR3 nucleotides read TGTGCCAGCAGCGAAACGGACACTAGCTATTCGTATGGCTACACCTTC. Translated: CASSETDTSYSYGYTF. The full variable domain, its missing parts supplied by reference TRBV9 and TRBJ1-2, is DSGVTQTPKHLITATGQRVTLRCSPRSGDLSVYWYQQSLDQGLQFLIQYYNGEERAKGNILERFSAQQFPDLHSELNLSSLELGDSALYFCASSETDTSYSYGYTFGSGTRLTVV.